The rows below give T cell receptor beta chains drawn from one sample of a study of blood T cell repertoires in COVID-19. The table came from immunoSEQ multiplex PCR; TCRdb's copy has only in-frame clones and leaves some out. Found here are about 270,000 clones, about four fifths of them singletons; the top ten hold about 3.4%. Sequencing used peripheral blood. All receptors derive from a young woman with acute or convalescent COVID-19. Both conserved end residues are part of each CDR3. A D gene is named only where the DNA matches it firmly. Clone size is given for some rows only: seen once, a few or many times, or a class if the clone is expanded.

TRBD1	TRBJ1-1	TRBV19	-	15	TGTGCCAGTAGTATCCGGGAAGGACAGGGGGATGAAGCTTTCTTT	CASSIREGQGDEAFF
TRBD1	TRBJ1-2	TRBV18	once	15	TGTGCCAGCTCACGGGAGCCGGGACAGCTCTATGGCTACACCTTC	CASSREPGQLYGYTF
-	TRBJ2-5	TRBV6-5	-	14	TGTGCCAGCAGTTACTCGGGCAGTGGGGAGACCCAGTACTTC	CASSYSGSGETQYF
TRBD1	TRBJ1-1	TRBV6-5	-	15	TGTGCCAGCAGTTACTCGACAGGGGCGAACACTGAAGCTTTCTTT	CASSYSTGANTEAFF
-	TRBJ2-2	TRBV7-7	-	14	TGTGCTAGCAGCCCCGGGACTTTCGGCGGGGAGCTGTTTTTT	CASSPGTFGGELFF
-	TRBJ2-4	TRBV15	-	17	TGTGCCACCAGCAGAGGTGGGGGGACCCTAGCCAAAAACATTCAGTACTTC	CATSRGGGTLAKNIQYF
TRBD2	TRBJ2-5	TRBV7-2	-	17	TGTGCCAGCAGCTTCCGCGGGACTAGCGGGAGGGCGGAGACCCAGTACTTC	CASSFRGTSGRAETQYF
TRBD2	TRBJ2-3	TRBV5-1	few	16	TGCGCCAGCAGCTTGGGGCCTAGCGGGAGTACAGATACGCAGTATTTT	CASSLGPSGSTDTQYF
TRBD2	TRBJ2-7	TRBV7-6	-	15	TGTGCCAGCAGCCTTCTAGCGGGAACGGTCTACGAGCAGTACTTC	CASSLLAGTVYEQYF
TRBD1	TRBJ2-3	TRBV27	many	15	TGTGCCAGCAGTACGGACAGGGGGCAATCGGATACGCAGTATTTT	CASSTDRGQSDTQYF
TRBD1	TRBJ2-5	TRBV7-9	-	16	TGTGCCAGCAGCTTAGGGACAGGGCGGTTTGGGGAGACCCAGTACTTC	CASSLGTGRFGETQYF
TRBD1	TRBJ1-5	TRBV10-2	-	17	TGCGCCAGCAGTGATACCCGGGGACAGGGGAGAGGACAGCCCCAGCATTTT	CASSDTRGQGRGQPQHF
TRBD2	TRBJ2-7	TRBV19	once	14	TGTGCCAGTAGTAAGCGGGAGGGCCGGTACGAGCAGTACTTC	CASSKREGRYEQYF
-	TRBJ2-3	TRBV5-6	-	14	TGTGCCAGCAGCCCGAATCGGGACACAGATACGCAGTATTTT	CASSPNRDTDTQYF
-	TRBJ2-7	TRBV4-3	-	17	TGCGCCAGCAGCCAATTGGGAGCGGGCGAAACCTCCTACGAGCAGTACTTC	CASSQLGAGETSYEQYF
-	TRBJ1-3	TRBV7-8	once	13	TGTGCCAGCAGGCTTAGCTCTGGAAACACCATATATTTT	CASRLSSGNTIYF
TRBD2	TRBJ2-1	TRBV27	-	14	TGTGCCAGCAGTTCAGGACTAGCGGGAGGGGAGCAGTTCTTC	CASSSGLAGGEQFF
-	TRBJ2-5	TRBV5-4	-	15	TGTGCCAGCAGCGAAAACAGGGATCTCCAAGAGACCCAGTACTTC	CASSENRDLQETQYF
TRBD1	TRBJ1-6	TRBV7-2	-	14	TGTGCCAGCAGTACAGGGGTTTCTAATTCACCCCTCCACTTT	CASSTGVSNSPLHF
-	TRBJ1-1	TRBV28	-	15	TGTGCCAGCAGTCCCGTTGGGGGCCTGAACACTGAAGCTTTCTTT	CASSPVGGLNTEAFF
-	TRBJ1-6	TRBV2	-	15	TGTGCCAGCAGTGCCGGGACAATCGTGAGTTCACCCCTCCACTTT	CASSAGTIVSSPLHF
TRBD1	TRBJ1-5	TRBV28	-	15	TGTGCCAGCAGTCCGACAGGGGTGAGCAATCAGCCCCAGCATTTT	CASSPTGVSNQPQHF
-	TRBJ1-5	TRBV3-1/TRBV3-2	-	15	TGTGCCAGCAGCGAGAGGAGGGGCTTCAATCAGCCCCAGCATTTT	CASSERRGFNQPQHF
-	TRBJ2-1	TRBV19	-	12	TGTGCCAGTATTGGCTCGTACAATGAGCAGTTCTTC	CASIGSYNEQFF
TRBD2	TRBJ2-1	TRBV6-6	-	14	TGTGCCAGCAGTTACGCTAGCGGGGAGAATGAGCAGTTCTTC	CASSYASGENEQFF
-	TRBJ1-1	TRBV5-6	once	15	TGTGCCAGCAGCTGGAACCTTGCCAGGGTCACTGAAGCTTTCTTT	CASSWNLARVTEAFF